The 7 T cell receptor beta chains reported below all come from one sample, sequenced in a study of blood T cell repertoires in COVID-19. Only in-frame clones appear in the TCRdb table, and some are missing; sequencing was by immunoSEQ multiplex PCR. The sample lists roughly 160,000 clones, under 85% occurring once. The sequenced sample was peripheral blood. These receptors were obtained from a man older than 75 with COVID-19, enrolled during active disease.

This CDR3 is CASSIEAATNEKLFF. In DNA, the CDR3 is TGTGCCAGTAGTATAGAAGCCGCAACTAATGAAAAACTGTTTTTT. The chain uses TRBV19 and TRBJ1-4; unclear D gene. Deletions cut 0 bases from V and 0 bases from J, with 5 bases between. The CDR3 is 15 residues long. CDR1 is LNHDA, CDR2 SQIVND, per germline (reference sequence).

The chain combines TRBV6-1 with TRBJ1-2, with 8 bases aligning to TRBD1. CDR3 size: 15 residues. Germline values: CDR1 MNHNS, CDR2 SASEGT. Trimming removed 3 bases from V and 7 bases from J; junction bases left unmatched: 10. CDR3 DNA sequence: TGTGCCAGCAGTGATGGCGAGGACAGGGTCGGTGGCTACACCTTC. Its protein is CASSDGEDRVGGYTF.

This chain links TRBV29-1 with TRBJ1-2; unclear D gene. V was cut by 6 bases and J by 8 bases, with 7 bases left in between. This CDR3 is 9 amino acids long. Germline CDR1 is SQVTM and CDR2 is ANQGSEA. CDR3 sequence (DNA): TGCAGCGTAATACGGGGCTACACCTTC. Its protein product is CSVIRGYTF.

The chain joins TRBV12-5 to TRBJ1-6; no firm D call. The CDR3 spans 14 residues. Trimming removed 4 bases at V and 6 bases at J, with 10 bases between. The germline V gene encodes CDR1 LGHNT and CDR2 FRNRAP. DNA of the CDR3: TGTGCTAGTGGTTCCGGGAGGCCTAATTCACCCCTCCACTTT. Translation: CASGSGRPNSPLHF.

This chain links TRBV2 with TRBJ1-4, with D perhaps TRBD1 (6 bases). The germline CDR1 and CDR2 sequences are SNHLY and FYNNEI. Trimming took off 8 bases at V and 10 bases at J, with 17 bases between the two ends. The CDR3 is 13 residues long. CDR3 coding DNA: TGTGCCAGCGCCGGGACACCAGATGGAAAACTGTTTTTT. It translates to CASAGTPDGKLFF. Complete variable domain (other parts from reference TRBV2 and TRBJ1-4): EPEVTQTPSHQVTQMGQEVILRCVPISNHLYFYWYRQILGQKVEFLVSFYNNEISEKSEIFDDQFSVERPDGSNFTLKIRSTKLEDSAMYFCASAGTPDGKLFFGSGTQLSVL.

The chain links TRBV7-9 to TRBJ1-5; TRBD1 is a possible D gene (5 bases). The CDR3 has 16 amino acids. The germline V gene encodes CDR1 SEHNR and CDR2 FQNEAQ (reference sequence). Trimming left V 0 bases short and J 11 bases short, with 20 bases between. The CDR3 loop is CASSLAAGSDRGAQHF. CDR3 bases: TGTGCCAGCAGCTTAGCAGCAGGCTCCGACCGGGGGGCCCAGCATTTT.

In regard to this clone: Other DNA variants within this sample encode the same CDR3. The rearrangement links TRBV11-2 to TRBJ1-6; 7 bases agree with TRBD1. The V gene end was trimmed by 5 bases and the J gene end by 6 bases; junction bases not matched to a gene: 4. Germline CDR1 is SGHAT and CDR2 is FQNNGV. CDR3 length: 14 amino acids. Here the CDR3 DNA reads TGTGCCAGCAGCCCCGGGACAGCTAATTCACCCCTCCACTTT. Translating gives CASSPGTANSPLHF.